This entry is about one T cell receptor (beta chain). What it recognizes is unknown. TCRdb re-called the reads with MiXCR, one entry per CDR3 protein. The profile shows 200,000 or so distinct CDR3 sequences, approximately 30% of them singletons. Per germline, CDR1 GTSNPN and CDR2 SVGIG (reference sequence). The V end was cut by 2 bases, the J end by 7 bases, with 12 bases between. The CDR3 is made up of 13 amino acids. This entry comes from a study of T cell repertoires in cytomegalovirus infection. Across the whole study: Public TCR beta signature analysis indicated the presence of both CMV infection and matching HLA type. Broader study findings: Cumulated frequencies of public TCR beta families served to identify carriers of CMV plus the relevant HLA.

The J gene is TRBJ1-5, the V gene TRBV30, with no clear D. Sequencing was performed on PBMCs. This sequence originates from a human donor in good health (CMV status not recorded). Some clones in this sample may be carry-over from other donors' samples. CDR3 coding DNA: TGTGCCTGGAGTAAGGGTGACAACCAGCCCCAGCATTTT. Translating gives CAWSKGDNQPQHF.